These T cell receptor beta chains were read from a single sample in a study of T cells in localized non-small cell lung cancer. TCRdb keeps only in-frame clones here, not all; method: immunoSEQ multiplex PCR. The sample has 35,000 to 45,000 clones; roughly three quarters are singletons. The sequencing used PBMCs, collected before any cancer treatment. The origin of the receptors is a woman aged 40 to 75 with stage II squamous cell lung carcinoma. Both conserved end residues are part of each CDR3. A D gene is named only where the DNA matches it firmly. A clone size is listed for some rows: how often the clone was seen (once, few, many), or a class if it is expanded.

d_gene,v_gene,abundance,j_gene,CDR3nt,CDR3aa
TRBD2,TRBV13,few,TRBJ2-1,TGTGCCAGCAGCTTAGGACTAGCGGGATTTGAGCAGTTCTTC,CASSLGLAGFEQFF
.,TRBV4-1,few,TRBJ2-5,TGCGCCAGCAGCCAAGATAGTACTAGAGGGGAGACCCAGTACTTC,CASSQDSTRGETQYF
TRBD1,TRBV6-5,.,TRBJ1-2,TGTGCCAGCAATCCCGGGCAGGGGGAGGGTGGCTACACCTTC,CASNPGQGEGGYTF
.,TRBV9,.,TRBJ2-3,TGTGCCAGCAGCGTATCCGGGACCAACTTCGATACGCAGTATTTT,CASSVSGTNFDTQYF
TRBD1,TRBV27,medium-sized,TRBJ2-7,TGTGCCAGCAGTACCCCGGGACAGGGCTTGTACGAGCAGTACTTC,CASSTPGQGLYEQYF
TRBD1,TRBV11-1,.,TRBJ1-3,TGTGCCAGCAGCCGGGACAGAAACTCTGGAAACACCATATATTTT,CASSRDRNSGNTIYF
TRBD1,TRBV19,.,TRBJ1-2,TGTGCCAGTAATATGGGACAGGGGCGGTATGGCTACACCTTC,CASNMGQGRYGYTF
.,TRBV5-4,.,TRBJ2-7,TGTGCCAGCAGCTTGGGACTATCCTTCTACGAGCAGTACTTC,CASSLGLSFYEQYF
.,TRBV7-8,.,TRBJ2-1,TGTGCCAGCAGCTTATTTAGCGTAGTCGATGAGCAGTTCTTC,CASSLFSVVDEQFF
TRBD1,TRBV7-9,.,TRBJ2-1,TGTGCCAGCAGCCCCAGGACAGGGTCAAGATCCTACAATGAGCAGTTCTTC,CASSPRTGSRSYNEQFF
TRBD1,TRBV7-9,once,TRBJ2-2,TGTGCCAGCAGCTATGGACAGGGAATCACCGGGGAGCTGTTTTTT,CASSYGQGITGELFF
.,TRBV9,.,TRBJ2-5,TGTGCCAGCAGCGCCGCGTCCGGGCAGCGGCGAGAGACCCAGTACTTC,CASSAASGQRRETQYF
.,TRBV6-6,.,TRBJ2-5,TGTGCCAGCAGCCTAGGAGGAGAAGAGACCCAGTACTTC,CASSLGGEETQYF
.,TRBV7-9,once,TRBJ1-1,TGTGCCAGCAGCTTAGGGTATGCCCTGAACACTGAAGCTTTCTTT,CASSLGYALNTEAFF
.,TRBV28,.,TRBJ2-3,TGTGCCAGCAGCCTTCAAAGCGGGTACACAGATACGCAGTATTTT,CASSLQSGYTDTQYF
.,TRBV19,.,TRBJ1-5,TGTGCCAGTAGTACTGATCCTCTTGACAGGCATCCAAGCAATCAGCCCCAGCATTTT,CASSTDPLDRHPSNQPQHF
.,TRBV5-1,.,TRBJ1-3,TGCGCCAGCAGCTTGGGCGTTGGCTCTGGAAACACCATATATTTT,CASSLGVGSGNTIYF
.,TRBV7-2,.,TRBJ1-2,TGTGCCAGCAGCTTTGATGCGAGCTATGGCTACACCTTC,CASSFDASYGYTF
.,TRBV4-1,.,TRBJ2-1,TGCGCCAGCAGCCAAGACATAGGGGCAAATGAGCAGTTCTTC,CASSQDIGANEQFF
TRBD1,TRBV19,.,TRBJ2-3,TGTGCCAGTAGTTTTTCCGGGACAGGCGGATCCACAGATACGCAGTATTTT,CASSFSGTGGSTDTQYF
.,TRBV25-1,.,TRBJ1-5,TGTGCCAGCAATGAGTACAGAACTAGCAATCAGCCCCAGCATTTT,CASNEYRTSNQPQHF
.,TRBV19,.,TRBJ2-3,TGTGCCAGTATAGACAGCACAGATACGCAGTATTTT,CASIDSTDTQYF
TRBD2,TRBV5-1,.,TRBJ2-5,TGCGCCAGCAGCTTGGTTGGCCTAGCGGTCGAGACCCAGTACTTC,CASSLVGLAVETQYF
TRBD2,TRBV28,.,TRBJ2-7,TGTGCCAGCAGTTTCCGCCCGGGACTAGACATGGAGCAGTACTTC,CASSFRPGLDMEQYF
.,TRBV28,many,TRBJ1-4,TGTGCCAGCAGCCTATCGGGGGCGGTACGAAAAACTGTTTTT,CASSLSGAVRKTVF
.,TRBV7-8,.,TRBJ1-5,TGTGCCAGCAGCTTAAGTTTTGAACAGCCCCAGCATTTT,CASSLSFEQPQHF
TRBD1,TRBV14,.,TRBJ2-4,TGTGCCAGCAGCTGGGACAGGGGTAACATTCAGTACTTC,CASSWDRGNIQYF
TRBD1,TRBV29-1,.,TRBJ1-1,TGCAGCGTTGAAGACCCACTACAGGGGCCTAACACTGAAGCTTTCTTT,CSVEDPLQGPNTEAFF
.,TRBV7-9,.,TRBJ2-3,TGTGCCAGCAGCTTAGTGGCGGGGAGGACGCAGTATTTT,CASSLVAGRTQYF
TRBD1,TRBV7-9,once,TRBJ1-1,TGTGCCAGCAGCTCAGGGGGAACGATGAACACTGAAGCTTTCTTT,CASSSGGTMNTEAFF
.,TRBV28,.,TRBJ1-3,TGTGCCAGCAGCTCAGGGTACGGTGGAAACACCATATATTTT,CASSSGYGGNTIYF
.,TRBV7-6,.,TRBJ2-3,TGTGCCAGCAGCTTAGGCGTTTTCACAGATACGCAGTATTTT,CASSLGVFTDTQYF
.,TRBV6-5,once,TRBJ1-2,TGTGCCAGCAGTTACCTAGCCGATGGCTACACCTTC,CASSYLADGYTF
.,TRBV4-2,few,TRBJ1-6,TGTGCCAGCAGCCGAGCCGACCTTGGGGATTCACCCCTCCACTTT,CASSRADLGDSPLHF
.,TRBV6-1,.,TRBJ1-2,TGTGCCAGCAGTTCAGGGTATGGCTACACCTTC,CASSSGYGYTF
.,TRBV10-2,.,TRBJ1-1,TGCGCCAGCAGGGTTGGAAACACTGAAGCTTTCTTT,CASRVGNTEAFF
.,TRBV6-1,.,TRBJ1-6,TGTGCCAGCAGTGATTGGGAGGGGAGGTCCTATAATTCACCCCTCCACTTT,CASSDWEGRSYNSPLHF
TRBD2,TRBV2,.,TRBJ2-3,TGTGCCAGCAGGGCTTATAGCGGGGGGCGCACAGATACGCAGTATTTT,CASRAYSGGRTDTQYF
TRBD2,TRBV2,.,TRBJ2-3,TGTGCCAGCAGGGGACTAGCGGGGGGCACAGATACGCAGTATTTT,CASRGLAGGTDTQYF
TRBD1,TRBV2,few,TRBJ2-3,TGTGCCAGCAGTGATTGGACAGGCAGCACAGATACGCAGTATTTT,CASSDWTGSTDTQYF
TRBD2,TRBV6-1,.,TRBJ2-1,TGTGCCAGCAGTGAAAGGTGGGCGGGAGCCTACAATGAGCAGTTCTTC,CASSERWAGAYNEQFF
.,TRBV4-1,once,TRBJ2-3,TGCGCCAGCAGCCCGGGACTGTTAGGAGATACGCAGTATTTT,CASSPGLLGDTQYF
.,TRBV7-8,.,TRBJ1-4,TGTGCCAGCAGCTGGTCCCGGGCTTATAATGAAAAACTGTTTTTT,CASSWSRAYNEKLFF
.,TRBV6-6,.,TRBJ2-3,TGTGCCATCGGGGGAGGGGGGGATACGCAGTATTTT,CAIGGGGDTQYF
.,TRBV4-3,.,TRBJ2-2,TGCGCCAGCAGCCAAGCCCTTAACGGGGAGCTGTTTTTT,CASSQALNGELFF
.,TRBV29-1,.,TRBJ1-1,TGCAGCGTTGAAGGACAGATGAACACTGAAGCTTTCTTT,CSVEGQMNTEAFF
TRBD2,TRBV11-1,.,TRBJ2-1,TGTGCCAGCAGCCCAGATAGCGGGAAGCTCGATGAGCAGTTCTTC,CASSPDSGKLDEQFF